A selection of T cell receptor beta chains follows, all from one sample in a study of graft-versus-host responses after intestinal transplantation. Profiling relied on immunoSEQ multiplex PCR, and the TCRdb table lists in-frame clones only, not all of them. The sample lists more than 45,000 clones; about 90% were seen once. The sequencing used PBMCs, collected roughly 120 days after intestinal transplantation. Receptors were obtained from a human patient who received an intestinal transplant, so some T cells may come from the graft donor. Both conserved end residues are part of each CDR3. A D gene is named only where the DNA matches it firmly. Some rows mark clone size as missing; the rest say once, few, many or name a class of expanded clone.

size: once; D: TRBD2; V: TRBV5-1; J: TRBJ2-5; CDR3: CASSASGTSESKETQYF; DNA: TGCGCCAGCAGCGCCTCCGGGACTAGCGAGTCTAAAGAGACCCAGTACTTC
size: -; D: -; V: TRBV7-6; J: TRBJ2-1; CDR3: CASSLETPSGEQFF; DNA: TGTGCCAGCAGCTTAGAGACCCCCTCGGGTGAGCAGTTCTTC
size: -; D: -; V: TRBV20-1; J: TRBJ2-7; CDR3: CSARDVREQYF; DNA: TGCAGTGCTAGGGACGTCCGCGAGCAGTACTTC
size: -; D: -; V: TRBV6-1; J: TRBJ2-2; CDR3: CASGNRAAGELFF; DNA: TGTGCCAGCGGGAACAGGGCGGCCGGGGAGCTGTTTTTT
size: -; D: -; V: TRBV11-2; J: TRBJ2-4; CDR3: CASSLFVLDDIQYF; DNA: TGTGCCAGCAGCTTATTCGTCCTAGATGACATTCAGTACTTC
size: -; D: TRBD2; V: TRBV29-1; J: TRBJ2-2; CDR3: CSVASGRTGELFF; DNA: TGCAGCGTTGCTAGCGGGCGCACCGGGGAGCTGTTTTTT
size: -; D: -; V: TRBV6-1; J: TRBJ1-5; CDR3: CASSSDSTGNQPQHF; DNA: TGTGCCAGCAGTTCAGACAGCACTGGCAATCAGCCCCAGCATTTT
size: once; D: -; V: TRBV6-5; J: TRBJ2-1; CDR3: CASSYSSWKGNEQFF; DNA: TGTGCCAGCAGTTACTCATCCTGGAAGGGGAATGAGCAGTTCTTC
size: -; D: -; V: TRBV27; J: TRBJ1-5; CDR3: CASSLLGTSNQPQHF; DNA: TGTGCCAGCAGTTTACTAGGGACATCCAATCAGCCCCAGCATTTT
size: -; D: -; V: TRBV9; J: TRBJ1-2; CDR3: CASSVGMVQAGSSLNYGYTF; DNA: TGTGCCAGCAGCGTAGGAATGGTTCAGGCAGGGTCCTCGCTTAACTATGGCTACACCTTC
size: -; D: -; V: TRBV7-9; J: TRBJ1-2; CDR3: CASSWTGGSNYGYTF; DNA: TGTGCCAGCAGCTGGACGGGGGGCTCAAACTATGGCTACACCTTC
size: -; D: TRBD1; V: TRBV7-9; J: TRBJ2-5; CDR3: CASSSTTGGPGETQYF; DNA: TGTGCCAGCAGCTCTACAACAGGGGGGCCCGGTGAGACCCAGTACTTC
size: -; D: -; V: TRBV7-6; J: TRBJ1-2; CDR3: CASSLGVNYGYTF; DNA: TGTGCCAGCAGCTTAGGTGTTAACTATGGCTACACCTTC
size: once; D: -; V: TRBV5-1; J: TRBJ2-5; CDR3: CASSLTGYSQETQYF; DNA: TGCGCCAGCAGCTTAACAGGGTATTCGCAAGAGACCCAGTACTTC
size: -; D: -; V: TRBV4-1; J: TRBJ1-6; CDR3: CASSRKGPGDNSPLHF; DNA: TGCGCCAGCAGCCGCAAGGGTCCGGGAGATAATTCACCCCTCCACTTT
size: few; D: -; V: TRBV7-2; J: TRBJ2-5; CDR3: CASSLTVQETQYF; DNA: TGTGCCAGCAGTCTGACAGTCCAAGAGACCCAGTACTTC